Sequencing of this T cell receptor (beta chain) was carried out in a study of T cell responses to AZD1222 COVID-19 vaccine. The CDR3 is 16 amino acids. Trimming took 5 bases from V and 5 from J, leaving 21 bases between them. Germline V gene data show CDR1 as SGHAT and CDR2 as FQNNGV. Regarding this clone: Its antigen is unidentified.

Sequencing was performed with immunoSEQ multiplex PCR; in TCRdb, only in-frame clones are kept and a portion is missing. In the table there are about 100,000 clones, around 94% of which are singletons. The study, taken as a whole, reports: Reportedly, close to half of spike-specific TCRs are directed against unmutated variant regions.

This receptor was identified in an adult in good health. The chain combines TRBV11-2 with TRBJ1-1, with D possibly matching TRBD1 (6 bases). The sequenced sample was peripheral blood, obtained on day 0 of AZD1222 vaccination. The CDR3 spells CASSPPWGQAATEAFF. In DNA, the CDR3 is TGTGCCAGCAGCCCACCCTGGGGGCAGGCAGCAACTGAAGCTTTCTTT.